This T cell receptor (beta chain) was documented in a study of blood T cell repertoires in COVID-19. The V end was cut by 3 bases, the J end by 5 bases, with 16 bases between. Looked up from germline, CDR1 is SNHLY and CDR2 is FYNNEI. This CDR3 spans 16 amino acids. The assay was immunoSEQ multiplex PCR, and TCRdb's table has in-frame clones only and misses some. The sample holds 300,000 or so clones, 89% seen once. The sample comprised peripheral blood. The chain joins TRBV2 to TRBJ1-4, with D tentatively TRBD1 (6 bases). This clonotype was sampled from a man between 18 and 35 years old who had recovered from COVID-19. CDR3 bases: TGTGCCAGCAGTGAGCGGTTGACAGGCGCGAATGAAAAACTGTTTTTT. Amino acid sequence: CASSERLTGANEKLFF.